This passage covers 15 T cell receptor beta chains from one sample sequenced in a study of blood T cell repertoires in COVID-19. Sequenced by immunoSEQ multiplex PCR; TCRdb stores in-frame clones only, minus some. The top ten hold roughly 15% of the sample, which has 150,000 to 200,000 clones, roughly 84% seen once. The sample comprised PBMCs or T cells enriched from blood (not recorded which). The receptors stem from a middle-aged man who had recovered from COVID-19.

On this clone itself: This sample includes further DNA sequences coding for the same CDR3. CDR3 in amino acids: CASSLEGSGNTIYF. The CDR3 DNA reads TGCGCCAGCAGCTTGGAGGGGTCTGGAAACACCATATATTTT. V gene TRBV5-1 combines with J gene TRBJ1-3; tentatively, D is TRBD1 (5 bases). Per the germline V gene, CDR1 is SGHRS and CDR2 is YFSETQ. The V gene lost 0 bases and the J gene lost 1 base, with 5 bases spanning the gap. This CDR3 has 14 residues. Full variable domain (remainder filled in from reference TRBV5-1 and TRBJ1-3): KAGVTQTPRYLIKTRGQQVTLSCSPISGHRSVSWYQQTPGQGLQFLFEYFSETQRNKGNFPGRFSGRQFSNSRSEMNVSTLELGDSALYLCASSLEGSGNTIYFGEGSWLTVV.

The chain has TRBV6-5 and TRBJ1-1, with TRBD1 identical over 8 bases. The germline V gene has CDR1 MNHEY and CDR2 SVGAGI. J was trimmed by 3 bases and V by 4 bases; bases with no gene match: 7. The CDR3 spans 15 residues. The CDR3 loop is CASSSRTGLDTEAFF. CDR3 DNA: TGTGCCAGCAGTTCCCGGACAGGGTTGGACACTGAAGCTTTCTTT.

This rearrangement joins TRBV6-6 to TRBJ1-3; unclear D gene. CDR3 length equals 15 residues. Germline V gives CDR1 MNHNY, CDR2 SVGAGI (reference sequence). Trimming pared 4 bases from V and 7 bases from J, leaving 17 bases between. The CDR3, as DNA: TGTGCCAGCAGTTCCAAAGGTCTCTCGGGGAACACCATATATTTT. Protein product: CASSSKGLSGNTIYF.

For the CDR3, the DNA is TGTGCCTGGAGTGTGGGATCGGGGTCACCCCTCCACTTT. Protein: CAWSVGSGSPLHF. The chain employs TRBV30 and TRBJ1-6; D remains ambiguous. The V gene's germline CDR1 is GTSNPN and CDR2 SVGIG (reference sequence). The V gene lost 0 bases and the J gene lost 10 bases, with 10 bases spanning the gap. This CDR3 spans 13 amino acids.

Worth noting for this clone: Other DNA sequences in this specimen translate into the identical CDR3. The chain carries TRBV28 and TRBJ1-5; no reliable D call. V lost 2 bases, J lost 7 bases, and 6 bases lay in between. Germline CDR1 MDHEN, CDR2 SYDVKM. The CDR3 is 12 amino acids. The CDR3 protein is CASSLGGQPQHF. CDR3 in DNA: TGTGCCAGCAGTTTAGGCGGGCAGCCCCAGCATTTT.

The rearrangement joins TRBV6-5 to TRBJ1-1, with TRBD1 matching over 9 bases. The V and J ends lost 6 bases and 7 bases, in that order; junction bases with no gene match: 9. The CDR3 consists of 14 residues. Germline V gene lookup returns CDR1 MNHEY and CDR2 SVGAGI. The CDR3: CASRGTGLLIEAFF. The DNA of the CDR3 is TGTGCCAGCAGGGGGACAGGGCTGTTAATTGAAGCTTTCTTT.

CDR3: CASDSLAPSNYGYTF. The CDR3 region has the DNA TGTGCCAGCGACTCCTTGGCACCTTCAAACTATGGCTACACCTTC. The chain recombines TRBV11-2 with TRBJ1-2; D is ambiguous. This CDR3 contains 15 residues. The V gene's germline CDR1 is SGHAT and CDR2 FQNNGV. Trimming shortened V by 8 bases and J by 2 bases, and 18 bases separated the two germline ends.

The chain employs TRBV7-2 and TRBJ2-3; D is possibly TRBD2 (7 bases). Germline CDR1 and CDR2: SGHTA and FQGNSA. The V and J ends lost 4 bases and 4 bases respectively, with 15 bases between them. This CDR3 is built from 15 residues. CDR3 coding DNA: TGTGCCAGCAGCTCAGGGGCGGGGAGGGCAGATACGCAGTATTTT. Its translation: CASSSGAGRADTQYF.

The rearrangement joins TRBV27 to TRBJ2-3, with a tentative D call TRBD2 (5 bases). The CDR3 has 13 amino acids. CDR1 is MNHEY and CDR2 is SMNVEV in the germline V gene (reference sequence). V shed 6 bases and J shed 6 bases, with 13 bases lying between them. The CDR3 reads CASRGRPRDTQYF. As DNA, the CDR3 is TGTGCCAGCAGAGGGAGACCCCGGGATACGCAGTATTTT.

Here the CDR3 reads CARGGRTYTEAFF. The CDR3 DNA sequence: TGTGCCAGGGGGGGGAGAACGTACACTGAAGCTTTCTTT. V usage is TRBV2 and J usage is TRBJ1-1, with D tentatively TRBD1 (5 bases). CDR1 is SNHLY and CDR2 is FYNNEI in the germline V gene. This CDR3 is 13 amino acids long. Trimming left V 9 bases short and J 3 bases short, with 14 bases between.

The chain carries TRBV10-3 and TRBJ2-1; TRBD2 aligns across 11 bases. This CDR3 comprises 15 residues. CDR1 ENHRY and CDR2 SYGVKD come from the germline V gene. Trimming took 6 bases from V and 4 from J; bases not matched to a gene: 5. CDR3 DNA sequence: TGTGCCATCAGGGATAGCGGGGGGGGTTACAATGAGCAGTTCTTC. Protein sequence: CAIRDSGGGYNEQFF.

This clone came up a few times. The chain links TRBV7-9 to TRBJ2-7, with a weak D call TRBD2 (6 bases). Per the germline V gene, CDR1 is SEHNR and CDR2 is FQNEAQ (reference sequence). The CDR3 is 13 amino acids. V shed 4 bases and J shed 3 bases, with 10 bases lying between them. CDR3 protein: CASSSGRYYEQYF. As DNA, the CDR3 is TGTGCCAGCAGCTCCGGGAGATACTACGAGCAGTACTTC.

CDR3 DNA sequence: TGCAGTGCTAGTATAGATATCTGGTATGGCTACACCTTC. Its protein product is CSASIDIWYGYTF. The chain joins TRBV20-1 to TRBJ1-2, with D unresolved. Germline assignment: CDR1 DFQATT and CDR2 SNEGSKA (reference sequence). The CDR3 runs to 13 residues. The V and J ends lost 3 bases and 5 bases respectively, with 13 bases between them.

The CDR3 spells CASSLERYTQYF. The CDR3 nucleotides read TGCGCCAGCAGCTTGGAGCGTTATACGCAGTATTTT. The V gene is TRBV5-1, the J gene TRBJ2-3; no clear D gene. The CDR3 runs 12 residues. V dropped 0 bases and J dropped 7 bases, with 6 bases sitting between them. CDR1 SGHRS and CDR2 YFSETQ come from the germline V gene.

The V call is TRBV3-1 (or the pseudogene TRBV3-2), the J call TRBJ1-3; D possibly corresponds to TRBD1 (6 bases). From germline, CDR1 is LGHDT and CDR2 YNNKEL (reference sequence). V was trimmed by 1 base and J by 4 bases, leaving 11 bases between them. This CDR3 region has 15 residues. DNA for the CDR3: TGTGCCAGCAGCCAAGCAACAGGGAAAGGAAACACCATATATTTT. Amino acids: CASSQATGKGNTIYF.